This TCR beta chain was documented in a study of cytomegalovirus exposure and HLA in healthy donors. Study-wide results and caveats: Segments of the TCR beta V type were, in most cases, productive about 87% or about 30% of the time in an earlier analysis. In a later analysis, TCR beta V- and J-gene trimming was associated with a missense DCLRE1C variant.

As to this clone: Antigen specificity is unknown.

Researchers ran the PCR with 60 Vbeta and 13 Jbeta primers. The method was immunoSEQ multiplex PCR; TCRdb's version includes in-frame clones alone and lacks a portion of them. The sample holds some 190,000 clones, around 82% seen once. This CDR3 is built from 11 residues. Germline V lookup: CDR1 SGHKS, CDR2 YYEKEE (reference sequence). This sequence joins TRBV5-5 and TRBJ2-5; D call uncertain. Matching the DNA end better, TRBJ2-7 makes the J call doubtful. What was sequenced was PBMCs. This sequence originates from a woman in her thirties in good health and CMV-seropositive. CDR3 residues: CASSNLYEQYF. The DNA of the CDR3 is TGTGCCAGCAGCAACTTATACGAGCAGTACTTC.